A selection of T cell receptor beta chains follows, all from one sample in a study of T cell repertoires in cytomegalovirus infection. TCRdb independently ran MiXCR on the reads; one entry per CDR3 protein. Of some 450,000 distinct CDR3 sequences detected, approximately 31% appear once; the ten largest clones hold approximately 15%. Sample: PBMCs. These receptors all stem from a human donor in good health (CMV status not recorded). Some clones in this sample may be carry-over from other donors' samples. CDR3s include the opening cysteine and the closing phenylalanine or tryptophan.

CDR3: CASSQTTVGQAFF
J: TRBJ1-1
V: TRBV12-3/TRBV12-4

CDR3: CASSKGPGEEGGYTF
J: TRBJ1-2
V: TRBV12-3/TRBV12-4

CDR3: CASSYRDRPTDTQYF
J: TRBJ2-3
V: TRBV6-1

CDR3: CATSLRTGGPAGELFF
J: TRBJ2-2
V: TRBV7-9

CDR3: CASKETGAYEQYF
J: TRBJ2-7
V: TRBV12-3/TRBV12-4

CDR3: CASSFGGLSYEQYF
J: TRBJ2-7
V: TRBV7-2

CDR3: CASSFFTSGGLSYNEQFF
J: TRBJ2-1
V: TRBV7-8

CDR3: CASSLVGGPYEQYF
J: TRBJ2-7
V: TRBV7-9

CDR3: CASSLVSLLNEQFF
J: TRBJ2-1
V: TRBV11-2

CDR3: CASSLGIEETEAFF
J: TRBJ1-1
V: TRBV7-9

CDR3: CASSGQGFGTPDF
J: TRBJ2-7
V: TRBV6-1

CDR3: CASSGEGQGDYEQYF
J: TRBJ2-7
V: TRBV5-4

CDR3: CATSRGRGPNEKLFF
J: TRBJ1-4
V: TRBV15